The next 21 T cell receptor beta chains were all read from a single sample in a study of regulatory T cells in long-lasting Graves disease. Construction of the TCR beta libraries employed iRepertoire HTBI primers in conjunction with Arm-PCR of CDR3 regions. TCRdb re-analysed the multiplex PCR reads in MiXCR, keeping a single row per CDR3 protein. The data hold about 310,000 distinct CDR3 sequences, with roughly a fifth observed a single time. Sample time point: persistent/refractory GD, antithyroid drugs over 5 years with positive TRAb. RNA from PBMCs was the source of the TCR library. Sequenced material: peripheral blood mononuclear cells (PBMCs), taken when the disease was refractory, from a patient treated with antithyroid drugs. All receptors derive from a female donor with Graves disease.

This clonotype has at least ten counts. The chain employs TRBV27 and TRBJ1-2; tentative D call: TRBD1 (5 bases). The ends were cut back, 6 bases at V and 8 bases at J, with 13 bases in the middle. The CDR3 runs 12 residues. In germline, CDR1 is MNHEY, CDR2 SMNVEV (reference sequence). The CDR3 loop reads CASSPKGYGYTF. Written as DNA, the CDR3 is TGTGCCAGCAGCCCAAAGGGGTACGGCTACACCTTC.

The CDR3 sequence: CASSLILAGSTDTQYF. The CDR3 DNA reads as TGTGCCAGCAGCTTAATTCTAGCGGGGTCCACAGATACGCAGTATTTT. V gene TRBV7-2 combines with J gene TRBJ2-3; 9 bases match TRBD2. The CDR3 runs to 16 residues. Germline V lookup: CDR1 SGHTA, CDR2 FQGNSA. Losses at the gene ends were 2 bases for V and 2 bases for J; bases not matched to a gene: 5.

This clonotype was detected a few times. This CDR3 reads CSARYQGSGANVLTF. The CDR3 DNA is TGCAGTGCTAGATATCAGGGCTCTGGGGCCAACGTCCTGACTTTC. The chain is built from TRBV20-1 and TRBJ2-6; a weak D match, TRBD1 (5 bases). V was clipped by 2 bases and J by 0 bases, with 8 bases between them. This CDR3 has 15 amino acids. The germline gives CDR1 DFQATT, CDR2 SNEGSKA (reference sequence).

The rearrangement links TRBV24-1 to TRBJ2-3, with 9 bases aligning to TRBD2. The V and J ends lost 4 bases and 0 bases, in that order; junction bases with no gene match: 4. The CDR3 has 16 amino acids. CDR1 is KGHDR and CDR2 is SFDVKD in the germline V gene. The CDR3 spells CATSETSGFSTDTQYF. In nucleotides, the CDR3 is TGTGCCACCAGTGAGACTAGCGGATTTAGCACAGATACGCAGTATTTT.

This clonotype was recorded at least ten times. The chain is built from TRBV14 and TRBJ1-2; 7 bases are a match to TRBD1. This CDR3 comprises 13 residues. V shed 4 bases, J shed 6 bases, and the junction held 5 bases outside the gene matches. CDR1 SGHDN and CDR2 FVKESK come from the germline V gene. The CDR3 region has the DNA TGTGCCAGCAGCCTACAGGGGAGACATGGCTACACCTTC. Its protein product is CASSLQGRHGYTF.

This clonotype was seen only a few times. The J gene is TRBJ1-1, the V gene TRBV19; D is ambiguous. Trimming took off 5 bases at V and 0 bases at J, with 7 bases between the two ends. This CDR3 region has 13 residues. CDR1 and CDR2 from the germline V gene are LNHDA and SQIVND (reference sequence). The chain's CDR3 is CASSEFLNTEAFF. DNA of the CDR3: TGTGCCAGTAGTGAGTTCCTGAACACTGAAGCTTTCTTT. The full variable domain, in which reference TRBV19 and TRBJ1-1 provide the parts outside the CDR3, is DGGITQSPKYLFRKEGQNVTLSCEQNLNHDAMYWYRQDPGQGLRLIYYSQIVNDFQKGDIAEGYSVSREKKESFPLTVTSAQKNPTAFYLCASSEFLNTEAFFGQGTRLTVV.

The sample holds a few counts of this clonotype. The CDR3 spells CSVLGQGNTEAFF. CDR3 nucleotides: TGCAGCGTTTTAGGGCAGGGGAACACTGAAGCTTTCTTT. The chain is built from TRBV29-1 and TRBJ1-1, with D possibly matching TRBD1 (5 bases). The CDR3 spans 13 residues. Per germline, CDR1 SQVTM and CDR2 ANQGSEA. The germline V and J ends were trimmed by 5 bases and 1 base, with 11 bases remaining between them.

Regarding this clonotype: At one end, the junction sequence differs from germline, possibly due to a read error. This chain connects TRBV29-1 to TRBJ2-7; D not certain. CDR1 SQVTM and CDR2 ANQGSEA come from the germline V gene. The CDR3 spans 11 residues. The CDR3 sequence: CSVVMNYKQYF. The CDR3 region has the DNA TGCAGCGTTGTAATGAACTACAAGCAGTACTTC.

CDR3 DNA sequence: TGTGCCAGCAGTGGGACCGGGACTAGCACCTACGAGCAGTACTTC. Amino acids: CASSGTGTSTYEQYF. The genes are TRBV28 and TRBJ2-7, with TRBD2 matching over 9 bases. The CDR3 runs to 15 residues. J gave up 2 bases and V 5 bases, and 7 bases lay outside the gene matches. CDR1 is MDHEN and CDR2 is SYDVKM in the germline V gene. The full variable domain, completed using reference TRBV28 and TRBJ2-7, is DVKVTQSSRYLVKRTGEKVFLECVQDMDHENMFWYRQDPGLGLRLIYFSYDVKMKEKGDIPEGYSVSREKKERFSLILESASTNQTSMYLCASSGTGTSTYEQYFGPGTRLTVT.

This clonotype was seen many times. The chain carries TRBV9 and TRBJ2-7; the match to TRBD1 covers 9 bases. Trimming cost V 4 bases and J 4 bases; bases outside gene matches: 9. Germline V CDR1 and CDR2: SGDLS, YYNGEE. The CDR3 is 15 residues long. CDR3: CASSPSNGQGYEQYF. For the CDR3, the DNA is TGTGCCAGCAGCCCCTCCAATGGACAGGGGTACGAGCAGTACTTC.

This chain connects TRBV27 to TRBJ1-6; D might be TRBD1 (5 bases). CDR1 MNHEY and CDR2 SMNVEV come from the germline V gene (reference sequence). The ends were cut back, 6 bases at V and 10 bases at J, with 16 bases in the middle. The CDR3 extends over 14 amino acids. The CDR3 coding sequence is TGTGCCAGCAGAGGCAGGCACGGGGGGTCACCCCTCCACTTT. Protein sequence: CASRGRHGGSPLHF.

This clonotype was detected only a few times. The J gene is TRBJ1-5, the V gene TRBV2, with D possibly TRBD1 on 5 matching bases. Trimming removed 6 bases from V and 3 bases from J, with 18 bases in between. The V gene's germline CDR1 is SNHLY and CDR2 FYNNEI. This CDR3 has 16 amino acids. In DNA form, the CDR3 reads TGTGCCAGCAGAGAATCCGGGGGTCTTTCCAATCAGCCCCAGCATTTT. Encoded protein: CASRESGGLSNQPQHF.

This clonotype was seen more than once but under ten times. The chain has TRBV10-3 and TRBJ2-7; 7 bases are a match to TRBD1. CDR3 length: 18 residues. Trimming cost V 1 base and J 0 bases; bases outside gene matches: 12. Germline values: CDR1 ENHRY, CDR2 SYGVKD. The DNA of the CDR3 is TGTGCCATCAGTGAGTTGACCTACGGGACAGCCTCCTCCTACGAGCAGTACTTC. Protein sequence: CAISELTYGTASSYEQYF.

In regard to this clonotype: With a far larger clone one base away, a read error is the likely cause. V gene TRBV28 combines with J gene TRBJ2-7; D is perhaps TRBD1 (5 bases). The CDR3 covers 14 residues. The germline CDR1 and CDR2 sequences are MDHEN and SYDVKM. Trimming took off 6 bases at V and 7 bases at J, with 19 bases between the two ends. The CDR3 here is CASRSQAVYNEQYF. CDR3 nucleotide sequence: TGTGCCAGCAGGTCACAGGCGGTCTACAATGAGCAGTACTTC.

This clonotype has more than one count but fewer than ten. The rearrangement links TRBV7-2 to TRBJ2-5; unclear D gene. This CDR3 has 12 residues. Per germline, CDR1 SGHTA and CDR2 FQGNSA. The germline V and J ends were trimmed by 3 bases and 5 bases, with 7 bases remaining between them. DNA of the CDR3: TGTGCCAGCAGCTTTGGCAGGGAGACCCAGTACTTC. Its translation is CASSFGRETQYF. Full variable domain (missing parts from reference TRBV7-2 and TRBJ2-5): GAGVSQSPSNKVTEKGKDVELRCDPISGHTALYWYRQSLGQGLEFLIYFQGNSAPDKSGLPSDRFSAERTGGSVSTLTIQRTQQEDSAVYLCASSFGRETQYFGPGTRLLVL.

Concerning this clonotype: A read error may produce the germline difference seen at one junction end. Here the CDR3 DNA reads TGTGCCAGCAATTTATTTCAGGGAACCGTAGAAAAACTGTTTTTT. It encodes CASNLFQGTVEKLFF. This chain joins TRBV28 and TRBJ1-4, with D possibly TRBD1 on 5 matching bases. Germline-derived CDR1 and CDR2 are MDHEN and SYDVKM. The CDR3 loop spans 15 amino acids.

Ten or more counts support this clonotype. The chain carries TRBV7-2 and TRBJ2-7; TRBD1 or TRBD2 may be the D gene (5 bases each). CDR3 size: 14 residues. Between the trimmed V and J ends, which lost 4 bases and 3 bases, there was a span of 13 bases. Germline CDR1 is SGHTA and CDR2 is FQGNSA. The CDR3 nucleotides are TGTGCCAGCAGCTCGGGACCGCTACTCTACGAGCAGTACTTC. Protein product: CASSSGPLLYEQYF.

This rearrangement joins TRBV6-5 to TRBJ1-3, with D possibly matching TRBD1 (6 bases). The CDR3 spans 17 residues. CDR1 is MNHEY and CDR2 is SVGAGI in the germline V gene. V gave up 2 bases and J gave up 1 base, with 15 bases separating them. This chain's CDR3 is CASSYPDRLYSGNTIYF. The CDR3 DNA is TGTGCCAGCAGTTACCCGGACAGACTGTATTCTGGAAACACCATATATTTT.

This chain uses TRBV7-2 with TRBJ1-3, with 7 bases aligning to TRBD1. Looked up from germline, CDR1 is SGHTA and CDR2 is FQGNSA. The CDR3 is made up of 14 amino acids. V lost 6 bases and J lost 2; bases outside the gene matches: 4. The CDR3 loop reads CASRRQGAGNTIYF. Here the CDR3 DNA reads TGTGCCAGCAGGCGGCAGGGGGCTGGAAACACCATATATTTT.

In DNA, the CDR3 is TGCAGTGCTAGTGAAGCCAGAGAGACCCAGTACTTC. Its protein product is CSASEARETQYF. The chain links TRBV20-1 to TRBJ2-5; D gene uncertain. This CDR3 has 12 amino acids. Germline-derived CDR1 and CDR2 are DFQATT and SNEGSKA (reference sequence). Trimming left V 3 bases short and J 4 bases short, with 9 bases between.

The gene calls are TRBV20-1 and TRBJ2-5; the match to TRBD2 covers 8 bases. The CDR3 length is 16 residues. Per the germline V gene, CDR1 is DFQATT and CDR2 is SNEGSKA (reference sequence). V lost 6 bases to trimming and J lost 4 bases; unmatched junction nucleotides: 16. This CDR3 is CSARAFSGLVGETQYF. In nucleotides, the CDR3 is TGCAGTGCCAGGGCGTTTTCGGGACTAGTGGGAGAGACCCAGTACTTC.